This T cell receptor beta chain was documented in a study of patients and donors after allogeneic stem cell transplantation. Germline CDR1 and CDR2: SGDLS and YYNGEE. This CDR3 has 18 amino acids. Trimming left V 4 bases short and J 3 bases short, with 22 bases between. Ten or more counts support this clonotype. TCRdb fed the RT-PCR reads into MiXCR, producing one record per CDR3 protein. This table has 410,000 or so distinct CDR3 sequences, 16% appearing once. The TCR originated in a human donor who was either an allogeneic HSCT recipient or a stem cell or donor lymphocyte infusion donor (not recorded which). It is not recorded whose cells these are; they may come from a transplant donor. The sample consisted of blood, either unsorted or a sorted T cell fraction (not recorded which). V is TRBV9 and J is TRBJ2-2, with D possibly being TRBD2 (7 bases). Here the CDR3 DNA reads TGTGCCAGCAGCTCAGACGGCGGGGGCGCGGTGGACACCGGGGAGCTGTTTTTT. Amino acid sequence: CASSSDGGGAVDTGELFF.